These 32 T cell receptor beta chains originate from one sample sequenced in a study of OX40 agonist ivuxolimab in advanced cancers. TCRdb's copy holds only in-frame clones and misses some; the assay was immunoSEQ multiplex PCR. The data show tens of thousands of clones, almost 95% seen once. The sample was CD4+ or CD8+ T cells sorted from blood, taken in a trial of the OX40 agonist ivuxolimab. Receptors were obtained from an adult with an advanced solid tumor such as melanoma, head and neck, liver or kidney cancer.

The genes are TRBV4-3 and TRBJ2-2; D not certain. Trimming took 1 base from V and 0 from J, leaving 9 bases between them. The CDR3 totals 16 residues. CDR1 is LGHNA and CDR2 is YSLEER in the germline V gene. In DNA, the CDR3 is TGCGCCAGCAGCCAAGGCCCAATGCCGAACACCGGGGAGCTGTTTTTT. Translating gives CASSQGPMPNTGELFF.

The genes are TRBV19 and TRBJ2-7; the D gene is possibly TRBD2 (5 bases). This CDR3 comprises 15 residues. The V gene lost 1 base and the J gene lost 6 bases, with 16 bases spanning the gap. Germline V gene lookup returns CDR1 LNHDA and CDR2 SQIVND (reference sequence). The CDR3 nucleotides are TGTGCCAGTAGTATAGTTCGGGGAGCGCCGAGCGAGCAGTACTTC. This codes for CASSIVRGAPSEQYF.

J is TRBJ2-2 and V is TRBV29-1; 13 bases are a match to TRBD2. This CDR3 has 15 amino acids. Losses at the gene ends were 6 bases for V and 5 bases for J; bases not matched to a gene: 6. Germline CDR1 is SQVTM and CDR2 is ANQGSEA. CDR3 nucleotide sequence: TGCAGCGTAAGACTAGCGGGAGGACGTACCGGGGAGCTGTTTTTT. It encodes CSVRLAGGRTGELFF.

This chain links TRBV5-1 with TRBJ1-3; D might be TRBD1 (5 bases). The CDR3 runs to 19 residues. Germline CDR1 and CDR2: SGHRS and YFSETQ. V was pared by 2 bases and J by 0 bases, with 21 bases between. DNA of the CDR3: TGCGCCAGCAGCTTCGGGACGGAGTTTGAGGAGTTCTCTGGAAACACCATATATTTT. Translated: CASSFGTEFEEFSGNTIYF.

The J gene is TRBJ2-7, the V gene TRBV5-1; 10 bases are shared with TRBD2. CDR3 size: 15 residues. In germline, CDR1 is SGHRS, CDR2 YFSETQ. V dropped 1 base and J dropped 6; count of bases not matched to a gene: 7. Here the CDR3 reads CASSLFGLAGGEQYF. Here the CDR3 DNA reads TGCGCCAGCAGCTTGTTCGGGTTAGCGGGAGGCGAGCAGTACTTC.

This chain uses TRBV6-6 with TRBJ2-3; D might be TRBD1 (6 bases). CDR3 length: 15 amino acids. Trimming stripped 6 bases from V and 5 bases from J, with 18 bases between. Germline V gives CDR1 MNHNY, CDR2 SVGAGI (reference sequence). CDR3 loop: CASSRPGHSVDTQYF. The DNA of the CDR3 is TGTGCCAGCAGCCGGCCGGGACATTCTGTAGATACGCAGTATTTT.

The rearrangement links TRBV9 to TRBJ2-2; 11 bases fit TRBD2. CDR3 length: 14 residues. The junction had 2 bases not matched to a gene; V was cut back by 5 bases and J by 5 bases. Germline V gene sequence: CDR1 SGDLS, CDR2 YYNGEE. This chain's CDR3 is CASRSSGRTGELFF. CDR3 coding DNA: TGTGCCAGCAGATCTAGCGGGAGGACCGGGGAGCTGTTTTTT.

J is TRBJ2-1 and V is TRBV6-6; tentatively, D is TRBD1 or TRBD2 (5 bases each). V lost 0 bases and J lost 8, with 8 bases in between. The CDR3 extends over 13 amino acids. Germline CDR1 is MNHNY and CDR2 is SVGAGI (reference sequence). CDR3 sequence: CASSYSRGYEQFF. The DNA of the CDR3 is TGTGCCAGCAGTTACTCGAGGGGATATGAGCAGTTCTTC.

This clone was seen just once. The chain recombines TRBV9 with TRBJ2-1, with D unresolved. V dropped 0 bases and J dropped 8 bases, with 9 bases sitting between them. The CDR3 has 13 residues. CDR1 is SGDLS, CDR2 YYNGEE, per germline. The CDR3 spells CASSVVSMDEQFF. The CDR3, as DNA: TGTGCCAGCAGCGTAGTTTCGATGGATGAGCAGTTCTTC.

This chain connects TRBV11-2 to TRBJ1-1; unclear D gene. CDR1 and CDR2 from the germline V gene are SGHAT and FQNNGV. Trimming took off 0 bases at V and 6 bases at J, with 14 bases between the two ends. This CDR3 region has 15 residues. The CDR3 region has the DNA TGTGCCAGCAGCTTAGAGCTGTCCCCGGGTGCTGAAGCTTTCTTT. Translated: CASSLELSPGAEAFF.

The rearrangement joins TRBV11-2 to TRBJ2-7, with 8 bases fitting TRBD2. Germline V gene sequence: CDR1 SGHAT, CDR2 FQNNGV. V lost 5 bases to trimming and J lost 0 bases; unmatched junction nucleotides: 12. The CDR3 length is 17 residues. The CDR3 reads CASSRGGQTESSYEQYF. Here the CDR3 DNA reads TGTGCCAGCAGCCGGGGGGGGCAGACCGAAAGCTCCTACGAGCAGTACTTC. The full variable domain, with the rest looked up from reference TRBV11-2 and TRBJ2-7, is EAGVAQSPRYKIIEKRQSVAFWCNPISGHATLYWYQQILGQGPKLLIQFQNNGVVDDSQLPKDRFSAERLKGVDSTLKIQPAKLEDSAVYLCASSRGGQTESSYEQYFGPGTRLTVT.

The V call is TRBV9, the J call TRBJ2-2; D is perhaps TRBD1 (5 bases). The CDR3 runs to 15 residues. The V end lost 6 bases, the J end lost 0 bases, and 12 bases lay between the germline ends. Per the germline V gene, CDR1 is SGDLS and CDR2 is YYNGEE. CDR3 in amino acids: CASTRQSANTGELFF. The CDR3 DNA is TGTGCCAGCACCCGACAGAGCGCGAACACCGGGGAGCTGTTTTTT.

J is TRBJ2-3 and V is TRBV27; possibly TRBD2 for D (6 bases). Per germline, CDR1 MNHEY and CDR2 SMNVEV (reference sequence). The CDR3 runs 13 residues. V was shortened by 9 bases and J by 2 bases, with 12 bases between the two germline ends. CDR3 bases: TGTGCCAGTTCACTAGCAGCCACAGATACGCAGTATTTT. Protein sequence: CASSLAATDTQYF.

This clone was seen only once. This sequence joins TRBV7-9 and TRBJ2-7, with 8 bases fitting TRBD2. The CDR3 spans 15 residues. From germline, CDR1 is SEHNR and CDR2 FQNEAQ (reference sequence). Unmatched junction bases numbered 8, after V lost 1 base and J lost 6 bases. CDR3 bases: TGTGCCAGCAGCTTAGTTAGCGGGAATATCCCCGAGCAGTACTTC. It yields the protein CASSLVSGNIPEQYF. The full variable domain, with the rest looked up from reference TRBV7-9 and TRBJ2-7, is DTGVSQNPRHKITKRGQNVTFRCDPISEHNRLYWYRQTLGQGPEFLTYFQNEAQLEKSRLLSDRFSAERPKGSFSTLEIQRTEQGDSAMYLCASSLVSGNIPEQYFGPGTRLTVT.

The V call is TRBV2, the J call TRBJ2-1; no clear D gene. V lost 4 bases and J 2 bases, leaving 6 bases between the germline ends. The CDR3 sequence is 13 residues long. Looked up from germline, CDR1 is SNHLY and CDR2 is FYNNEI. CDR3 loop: CASSGEPYNEQFF. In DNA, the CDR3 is TGTGCCAGCAGTGGTGAACCCTACAATGAGCAGTTCTTC.

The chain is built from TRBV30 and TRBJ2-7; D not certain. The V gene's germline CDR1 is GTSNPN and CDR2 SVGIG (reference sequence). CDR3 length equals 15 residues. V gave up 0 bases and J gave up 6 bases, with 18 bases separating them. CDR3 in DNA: TGTGCCTGGAGTGTACAAGGGCTGGGGTTCAGCGAGCAGTACTTC. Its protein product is CAWSVQGLGFSEQYF.

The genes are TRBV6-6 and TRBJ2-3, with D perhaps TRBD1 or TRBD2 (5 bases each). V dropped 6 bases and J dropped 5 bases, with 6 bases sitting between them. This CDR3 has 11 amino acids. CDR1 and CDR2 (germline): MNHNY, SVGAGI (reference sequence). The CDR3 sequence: CASRGEDTQYF. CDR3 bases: TGTGCCAGCAGGGGGGAAGATACGCAGTATTTT.

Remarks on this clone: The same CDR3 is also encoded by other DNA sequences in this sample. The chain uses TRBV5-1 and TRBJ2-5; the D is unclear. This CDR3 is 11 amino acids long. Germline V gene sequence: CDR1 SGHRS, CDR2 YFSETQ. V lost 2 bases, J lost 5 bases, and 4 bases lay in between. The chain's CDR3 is CASSFGETQYF. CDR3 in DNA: TGCGCCAGCAGCTTTGGCGAGACCCAGTACTTC.

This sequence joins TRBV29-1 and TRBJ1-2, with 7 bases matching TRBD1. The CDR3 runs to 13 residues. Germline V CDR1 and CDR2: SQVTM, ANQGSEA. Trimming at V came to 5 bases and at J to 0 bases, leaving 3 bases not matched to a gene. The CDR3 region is CSVRGQANYGYTF. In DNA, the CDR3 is TGCAGCGTTAGAGGACAGGCTAACTATGGCTACACCTTC. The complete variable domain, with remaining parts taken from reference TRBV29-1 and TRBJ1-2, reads SAVISQKPSRDICQRGTSLTIQCQVDSQVTMMFWYRQQPGQSLTLIATANQGSEATYESGFVIDKFPISRPNLTFSTLTVSNMSPEDSSIYLCSVRGQANYGYTFGSGTRLTVV.

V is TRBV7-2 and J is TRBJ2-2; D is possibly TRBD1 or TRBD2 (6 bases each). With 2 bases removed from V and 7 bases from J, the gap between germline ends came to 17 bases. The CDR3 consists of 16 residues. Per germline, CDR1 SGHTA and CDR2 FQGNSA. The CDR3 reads CASSLRAEGGYGELFF. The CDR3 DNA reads TGTGCCAGCAGCTTAAGAGCGGAGGGGGGATACGGGGAGCTGTTTTTT.

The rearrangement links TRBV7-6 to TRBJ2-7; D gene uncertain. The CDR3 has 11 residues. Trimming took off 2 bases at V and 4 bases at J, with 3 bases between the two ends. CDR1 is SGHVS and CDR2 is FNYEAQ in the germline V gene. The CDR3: CASSLSYEQYF. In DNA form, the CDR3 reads TGTGCCAGCAGCTTAAGTTACGAGCAGTACTTC. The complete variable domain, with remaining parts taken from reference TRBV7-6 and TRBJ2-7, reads GAGVSQSPRYKVTKRGQDVALRCDPISGHVSLYWYRQALGQGPEFLTYFNYEAQQDKSGLPNDRFSAERPEGSISTLTIQRTEQRDSAMYRCASSLSYEQYFGPGTRLTVT.

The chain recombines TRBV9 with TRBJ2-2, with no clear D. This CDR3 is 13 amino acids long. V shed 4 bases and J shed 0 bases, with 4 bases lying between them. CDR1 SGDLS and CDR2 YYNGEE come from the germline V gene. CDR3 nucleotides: TGTGCCAGCAGCCCTACGAACACCGGGGAGCTGTTTTTT. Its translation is CASSPTNTGELFF.

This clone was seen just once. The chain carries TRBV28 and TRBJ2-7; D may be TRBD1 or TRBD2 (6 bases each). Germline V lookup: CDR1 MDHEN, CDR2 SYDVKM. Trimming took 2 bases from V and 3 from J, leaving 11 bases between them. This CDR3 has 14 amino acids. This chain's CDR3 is CASSLGGQYYEQYF. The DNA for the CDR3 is TGTGCCAGCAGTTTAGGGGGGCAGTACTACGAGCAGTACTTC.

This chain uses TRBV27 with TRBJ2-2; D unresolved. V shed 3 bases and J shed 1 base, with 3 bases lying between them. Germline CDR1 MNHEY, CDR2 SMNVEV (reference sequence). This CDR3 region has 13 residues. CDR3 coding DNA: TGTGCCAGCAGTTTTGGGAACACCGGGGAGCTGTTTTTT. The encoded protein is CASSFGNTGELFF.

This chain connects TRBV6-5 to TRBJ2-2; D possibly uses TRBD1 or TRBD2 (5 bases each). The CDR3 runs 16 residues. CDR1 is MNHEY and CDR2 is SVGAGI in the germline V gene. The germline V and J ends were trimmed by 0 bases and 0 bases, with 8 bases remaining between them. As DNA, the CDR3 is TGTGCCAGCAGTTACTCGCCGGGGCCGAACACCGGGGAGCTGTTTTTT. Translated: CASSYSPGPNTGELFF.

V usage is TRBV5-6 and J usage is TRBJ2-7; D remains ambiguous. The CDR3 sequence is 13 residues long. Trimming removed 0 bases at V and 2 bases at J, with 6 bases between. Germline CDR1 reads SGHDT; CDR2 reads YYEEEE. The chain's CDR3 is CASSLGSAYEQYF. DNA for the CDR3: TGTGCCAGCAGCTTGGGATCGGCCTACGAGCAGTACTTC.

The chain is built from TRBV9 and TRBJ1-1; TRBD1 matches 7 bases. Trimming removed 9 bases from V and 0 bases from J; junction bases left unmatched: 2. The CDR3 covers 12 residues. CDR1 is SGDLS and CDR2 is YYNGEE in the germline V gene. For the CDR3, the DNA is TGTGCCACAGGGGGGCTGAACACTGAAGCTTTCTTT. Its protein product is CATGGLNTEAFF.

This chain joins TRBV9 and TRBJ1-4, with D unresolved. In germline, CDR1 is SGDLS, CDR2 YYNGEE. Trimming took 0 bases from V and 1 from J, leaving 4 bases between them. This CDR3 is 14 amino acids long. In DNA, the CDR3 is TGTGCCAGCAGCGTAGAAAGAACTAATGAAAAACTGTTTTTT. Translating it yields CASSVERTNEKLFF.

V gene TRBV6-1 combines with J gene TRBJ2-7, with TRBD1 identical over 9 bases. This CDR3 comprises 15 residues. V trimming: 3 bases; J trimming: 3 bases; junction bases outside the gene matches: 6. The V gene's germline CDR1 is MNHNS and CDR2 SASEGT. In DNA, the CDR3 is TGTGCCAGCAGTGACGAGACAGGGGGGAGCTACGAGCAGTACTTC. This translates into CASSDETGGSYEQYF.

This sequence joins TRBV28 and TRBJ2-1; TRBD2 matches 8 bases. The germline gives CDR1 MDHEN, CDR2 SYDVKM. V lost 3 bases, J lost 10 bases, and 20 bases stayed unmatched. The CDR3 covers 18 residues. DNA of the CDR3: TGTGCCAGCAGTTTCCCTACCGAGAGAGCGGGAGAACGGGAAGAGCAGTTCTTC. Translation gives CASSFPTERAGEREEQFF.

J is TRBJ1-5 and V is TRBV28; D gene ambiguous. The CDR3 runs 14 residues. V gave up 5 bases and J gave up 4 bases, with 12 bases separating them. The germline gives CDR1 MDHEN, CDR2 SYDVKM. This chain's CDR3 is CASSTQAGNQPQHF. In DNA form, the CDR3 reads TGTGCCAGCAGTACCCAGGCAGGAAATCAGCCCCAGCATTTT.

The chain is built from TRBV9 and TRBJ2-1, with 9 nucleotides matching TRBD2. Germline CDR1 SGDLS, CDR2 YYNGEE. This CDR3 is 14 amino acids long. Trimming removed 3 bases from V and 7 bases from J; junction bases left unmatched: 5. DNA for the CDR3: TGTGCCAGCAGCGCGGGGGGACTAGCAAATGAGCAGTTCTTC. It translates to CASSAGGLANEQFF.